This TCR beta chain is drawn from a study of shared clonotypes between healthy human individuals. It was about 210 ng DNA, approximately 28,000 T cell genomes, that sorted-subset replicate PCRs used. Generated by immunoSEQ multiplex PCR, the TCRdb table keeps only in-frame clones and is missing some. The data show 2 million or so clones, with 90% to 95% seen just once and around 0.13% held by the top ten. This CDR3 spans 14 amino acids. V gave up 2 bases and J gave up 4 bases; unmatched junction bases: 3. The germline V gene has CDR1 LGHNA and CDR2 YSLEER. Memory CD4+ cells were the fraction left after CD45RA+ naive selection.

The V and J genes are TRBV4-3 and TRBJ1-2; TRBD1 matches at 8 bases. Sequencing input: naive CD4+ T cells sorted from blood. Specified subset: CD45RA+ positively selected. The clonotype originates from a man aged 18 to 30 in good health. The CDR3 protein is CASSQTDRVYGYTF. The CDR3 nucleotides are TGCGCCAGCAGCCAAACGGACAGGGTCTATGGCTACACCTTC.